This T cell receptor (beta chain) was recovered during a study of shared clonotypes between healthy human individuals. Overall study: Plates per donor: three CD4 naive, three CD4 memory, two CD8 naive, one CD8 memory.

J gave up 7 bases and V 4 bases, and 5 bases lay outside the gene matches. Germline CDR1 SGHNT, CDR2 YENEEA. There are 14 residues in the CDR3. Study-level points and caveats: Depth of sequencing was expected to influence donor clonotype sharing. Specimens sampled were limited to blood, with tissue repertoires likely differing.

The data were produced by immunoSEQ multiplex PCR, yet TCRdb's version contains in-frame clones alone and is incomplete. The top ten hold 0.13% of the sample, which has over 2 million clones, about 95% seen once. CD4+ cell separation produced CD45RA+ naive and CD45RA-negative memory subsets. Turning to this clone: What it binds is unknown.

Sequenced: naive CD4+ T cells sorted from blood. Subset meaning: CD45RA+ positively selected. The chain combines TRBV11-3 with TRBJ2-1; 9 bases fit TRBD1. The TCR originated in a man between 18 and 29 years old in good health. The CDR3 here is CASSSGQGLNEQFF. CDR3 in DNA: TGTGCCAGCAGCTCTGGACAGGGGTTGAATGAGCAGTTCTTC.